One sample yielded the 14 T cell receptor beta chains listed below, sequenced in a study of OX40 agonist ivuxolimab in advanced cancers. Assay used: immunoSEQ multiplex PCR; TCRdb lists only in-frame clones, some missing. The repertoire holds around 63,000 clones, with about 88% as singletons. The material sequenced was CD4+ or CD8+ T cells sorted from blood, taken in a trial of the OX40 agonist ivuxolimab. Receptors were obtained from an adult with an advanced solid tumor such as melanoma, head and neck, liver or kidney cancer.

V gene TRBV25-1 combines with J gene TRBJ2-1; TRBD2 agrees at 8 bases. Germline CDR1 is MGHDK and CDR2 is SYGVNS. The CDR3 loop spans 18 amino acids. V was clipped by 2 bases and J by 1 base; unmatched bases: 10. The CDR3 coding sequence is TGTGCCAGCAGTGAAAGTATGGTAGCGGGACTTTCCTACAATGAGCAGTTCTTC. As protein: CASSESMVAGLSYNEQFF.

The chain carries TRBV6-5 and TRBJ2-2; 8 positions match TRBD2. The V gene end was trimmed by 0 bases and the J gene end by 0 bases; junction bases not matched to a gene: 0. Germline loops: CDR1 MNHEY, CDR2 SVGAGI. The CDR3 contains 16 residues. CDR3 nucleotide sequence: TGTGCCAGCAGTTACTCGCGGGGGGCGAACACCGGGGAGCTGTTTTTT. It yields the protein CASSYSRGANTGELFF.

The chain links TRBV19 to TRBJ2-1; no firm D call. The V end lost 0 bases, the J end lost 5 bases, and 8 bases lay between the germline ends. Germline V CDR1 and CDR2: LNHDA, SQIVND (reference sequence). This CDR3 is 14 amino acids long. CDR3 loop: CASSIEWFHNEQFF. The CDR3 nucleotides are TGTGCCAGTAGTATAGAGTGGTTCCACAATGAGCAGTTCTTC.

The rearrangement links TRBV19 to TRBJ1-1, with 8 bases that match TRBD1. The junction had 5 bases not matched to a gene; V was cut back by 9 bases and J by 5 bases. The CDR3 loop spans 12 amino acids. CDR1 is LNHDA, CDR2 SQIVND, per germline (reference sequence). CDR3 nucleotide sequence: TGTGCCAGCCGGACAGGGAGGACTGAAGCTTTCTTT. Its protein is CASRTGRTEAFF. The full variable domain, rest sourced from reference TRBV19 and TRBJ1-1, is DGGITQSPKYLFRKEGQNVTLSCEQNLNHDAMYWYRQDPGQGLRLIYYSQIVNDFQKGDIAEGYSVSREKKESFPLTVTSAQKNPTAFYLCASRTGRTEAFFGQGTRLTVV.

The V call is TRBV18, the J call TRBJ2-3; 7 nucleotides align to TRBD2. The CDR3 is made up of 15 amino acids. From germline, CDR1 is KGHSH and CDR2 LQKENI. V gave up 3 bases and J gave up 5 bases; unmatched junction bases: 8. The CDR3 here is CASSPRGSAEDTQYF. The CDR3 DNA is TGTGCCAGCTCACCCCGCGGGAGCGCCGAAGATACGCAGTATTTT.

J is TRBJ2-5 and V is TRBV6-1, with TRBD2 matching 8 bases. Trimming at V came to 1 base and at J to 0 bases, leaving 4 bases not matched to a gene. CDR1 and CDR2 from the germline V gene are MNHNS and SASEGT. This CDR3 has 16 amino acids. The DNA for the CDR3 is TGTGCCAGCAGTGAAGATTCGGGAGGGTACCAAGAGACCCAGTACTTC. This encodes CASSEDSGGYQETQYF.

The chain links TRBV5-4 to TRBJ2-5, with TRBD2 matching over 8 bases. CDR3 length: 18 amino acids. The V segment lost 0 bases and the J segment 2 bases; nucleotides outside the gene matches: 12. Germline assignment: CDR1 SGHNT and CDR2 YYREEE (reference sequence). The CDR3 bases are TGTGCCAGCAGCTTGGGGGGGCTTGGCACTAGCGGACAAGAGACCCAGTACTTC. It translates to CASSLGGLGTSGQETQYF.

The genes are TRBV28 and TRBJ1-5; D unresolved. In germline, CDR1 is MDHEN, CDR2 SYDVKM. V was pared by 3 bases and J by 6 bases, with 6 bases between. The CDR3 is 12 amino acids. CDR3 nucleotides: TGTGCCAGCAGTTTTCCCGGTCAGCCCCAGCATTTT. Protein: CASSFPGQPQHF. Complete variable domain (other parts from reference TRBV28 and TRBJ1-5): DVKVTQSSRYLVKRTGEKVFLECVQDMDHENMFWYRQDPGLGLRLIYFSYDVKMKEKGDIPEGYSVSREKKERFSLILESASTNQTSMYLCASSFPGQPQHFGDGTRLSIL.

The chain couples TRBV4-2 to TRBJ1-1; maybe TRBD1 (5 bases). This CDR3 has 16 residues. With 1 base removed from V and 4 bases from J, the gap between germline ends came to 16 bases. Looked up from germline, CDR1 is LGHNA and CDR2 is YNFKEQ. Written as DNA, the CDR3 is TGTGCCAGCAGCCAAGGGGGTTGGGGGGATAGCACTGAAGCTTTCTTT. Amino acid sequence: CASSQGGWGDSTEAFF.

This sequence joins TRBV29-1 and TRBJ2-3; no reliable D call. Per germline, CDR1 SQVTM and CDR2 ANQGSEA. The CDR3 contains 12 residues. The V and J ends lost 4 bases and 0 bases respectively, with 5 bases between them. The CDR3 DNA reads TGCAGCGTTGGGGAAAGCACAGATACGCAGTATTTT. This encodes CSVGESTDTQYF.

The chain combines TRBV5-1 with TRBJ2-3; 10 bases align to TRBD2. V dropped 4 bases and J dropped 2; count of bases not matched to a gene: 7. This CDR3 is 16 amino acids long. Germline assignment: CDR1 SGHRS and CDR2 YFSETQ. For the CDR3, the DNA is TGCGCCAGCAGCAACCGGACTAGCGGATTCACAGATACGCAGTATTTT. Encoded protein: CASSNRTSGFTDTQYF.

The chain joins TRBV29-1 to TRBJ2-7, with 12 bases fitting TRBD1. The germline V gene has CDR1 SQVTM and CDR2 ANQGSEA. The CDR3 is 14 amino acids. With V trimmed by 5 bases and J by 3 bases, 5 bases remained unmatched. Written as DNA, the CDR3 is TGCAGCGTTTTAGGGACAGGGGGCCTCTACGAGCAGTACTTC. Amino acid sequence: CSVLGTGGLYEQYF.

The rearrangement uses TRBV14 and TRBJ2-1; D gene ambiguous. The CDR3 covers 16 residues. Deletions cut 1 base from V and 9 bases from J, with 19 bases between. Germline values: CDR1 SGHDN, CDR2 FVKESK. CDR3 amino acids: CASSQVPSRVGGEQFF. The CDR3 region has the DNA TGTGCCAGCAGCCAAGTTCCCTCACGGGTGGGTGGTGAGCAGTTCTTC. The variable domain in full, with the rest retrieved from reference TRBV14 and TRBJ2-1, is EAGVTQFPSHSVIEKGQTVTLRCDPISGHDNLYWYRRVMGKEIKFLLHFVKESKQDESGMPNNRFLAERTGGTYSTLKVQPAELEDSGVYFCASSQVPSRVGGEQFFGPGTRLTVL.

This chain connects TRBV12-5 to TRBJ2-1, with TRBD2 matching over 10 bases. Losses at the gene ends were 0 bases for V and 3 bases for J; bases not matched to a gene: 8. Germline V gene data show CDR1 as LGHNT and CDR2 as FRNRAP. The CDR3 length is 18 residues. Here the CDR3 reads CASGLVDRVAGGYNEQFF. The CDR3 region has the DNA TGTGCTAGTGGTTTGGTAGATCGGGTAGCGGGAGGCTACAATGAGCAGTTCTTC.